Listed here are 24 T cell receptor beta chains from one sample, sequenced in a study of shared clonotypes between healthy human individuals. TCRdb's copy holds only in-frame clones and misses some; the assay was immunoSEQ multiplex PCR. Among 2 million to 3 million clones listed, approximately 93% were seen once. The sequenced sample consisted of naive CD4+ T cells from PBMCs. Subset reported: CD45RA+ positively selected. The source is a man aged 18 to 29 in good health. Some clones in this sample may be carry-over from other donors' samples.

The chain joins TRBV6-5 to TRBJ2-3, with D perhaps given as TRBD1 or TRBD2 (5 bases each). Germline V CDR1 and CDR2: MNHEY, SVGAGI. V lost 4 bases and J lost 0, with 14 bases in between. CDR3 length: 16 amino acids. In DNA form, the CDR3 reads TGTGCCAGCAGTTGGGGGACCAGACAAAGCACAGATACGCAGTATTTT. Amino acid sequence: CASSWGTRQSTDTQYF.

This clone was observed once. The CDR3: CAITEGRGSSYEQYF. The DNA for the CDR3 is TGTGCCATCACCGAGGGGAGGGGCAGCTCCTACGAGCAGTACTTC. This chain joins TRBV10-3 and TRBJ2-7; 7 bases are a match to TRBD2. There are 15 residues in the CDR3. Germline V gene sequence: CDR1 ENHRY, CDR2 SYGVKD. V lost 7 bases to trimming and J lost 0 bases; unmatched junction nucleotides: 9.

This clone was seen a single time. The CDR3 region has the DNA TGTGCCAGCAGCGTAGCTTGGGGACAGGGTGTAGCCAAAAACATTCAGTACTTC. Encoded protein: CASSVAWGQGVAKNIQYF. V and J are TRBV9 and TRBJ2-4, with 9 nucleotides matching TRBD1. V was pared by 0 bases and J by 0 bases, with 7 bases of the junction left unmatched. The CDR3 runs to 18 residues. Germline loops: CDR1 SGDLS, CDR2 YYNGEE.

The chain is built from TRBV4-2 and TRBJ2-3; 10 nucleotides line up with TRBD2. Losses at the gene ends were 4 bases for V and 4 bases for J; bases not matched to a gene: 11. The CDR3 spans 17 residues. Germline lookup yields CDR1 LGHNA and CDR2 YNFKEQ. The DNA for the CDR3 is TGTGCCAGCAGCCCAGCGGGAGGGCAGGCGGGCCCAGATACGCAGTATTTT. Its translation is CASSPAGGQAGPDTQYF.

This chain links TRBV5-1 with TRBJ1-4; no reliable D call. The V gene lost 4 bases and the J gene lost 6 bases, with 10 bases spanning the gap. CDR1 is SGHRS, CDR2 YFSETQ, per germline. This CDR3 contains 13 residues. The chain's CDR3 is CASSRQEYEKLFF. The CDR3 DNA reads as TGCGCCAGCAGCCGGCAGGAGTATGAAAAACTGTTTTTT.

The chain recombines TRBV2 with TRBJ2-3; 9 nucleotides line up with TRBD1. The CDR3 sequence is 16 residues long. The V and J ends lost 6 bases and 7 bases, in that order; junction bases with no gene match: 14. Germline-derived CDR1 and CDR2 are SNHLY and FYNNEI. The CDR3 spells CASRISPGQGKNTQYF. CDR3 in DNA: TGTGCCAGCAGGATTAGTCCGGGACAGGGAAAGAATACGCAGTATTTT.

The chain combines TRBV29-1 with TRBJ2-6; D is ambiguous. Germline V gene lookup returns CDR1 SQVTM and CDR2 ANQGSEA. The length of the CDR3 is 13 residues. V was pared by 2 bases and J by 2 bases, with 4 bases between. The CDR3 loop is CSVERPGANVLTF. In DNA form, the CDR3 reads TGCAGCGTTGAAAGGCCTGGGGCCAACGTCCTGACTTTC.

The CDR3 sequence is CASSPVASFHEQYF. The DNA of the CDR3 is TGTGCCAGCAGTCCCGTGGCTAGCTTCCACGAGCAGTACTTC. The chain links TRBV11-2 to TRBJ2-7; TRBD2 is a possible D gene (5 bases). Trimming shortened V by 6 bases and J by 5 bases, and 17 bases separated the two germline ends. CDR1 SGHAT and CDR2 FQNNGV come from the germline V gene. The length of the CDR3 is 14 residues.

V and J are TRBV5-1 and TRBJ2-5, with 10 bases identical to TRBD2. Germline assignment: CDR1 SGHRS and CDR2 YFSETQ. This CDR3 region has 18 residues. V trimming: 0 bases; J trimming: 2 bases; junction bases outside the gene matches: 10. The CDR3 loop is CASSLGLLTSGVQETQYF. In nucleotides, the CDR3 is TGCGCCAGCAGCTTGGGGTTACTCACTAGCGGGGTTCAAGAGACCCAGTACTTC.

CDR3 sequence (DNA): TGTGCCAGCAGCACCGACCCGAAGGGCCCTAGGGAGCAGTACTTC. Protein product: CASSTDPKGPREQYF. The chain recombines TRBV7-2 with TRBJ2-7; no firm D call. Germline V gene lookup returns CDR1 SGHTA and CDR2 FQGNSA. V lost 5 bases and J lost 7, with 21 bases in between. The CDR3 is 15 amino acids.

The chain joins TRBV5-1 to TRBJ2-1, with D perhaps assigned TRBD1 or TRBD2 (5 bases each). Germline V gene lookup returns CDR1 SGHRS and CDR2 YFSETQ. There are 16 residues in the CDR3. V was shortened by 4 bases and J by 7 bases, with 21 bases between the two germline ends. This CDR3 is CASSRRAGLEGNEQFF. CDR3 in DNA: TGCGCCAGCAGCCGCAGGGCGGGCCTTGAAGGGAATGAGCAGTTCTTC.

In its sample, this clone was seen once. The V call is TRBV29-1, the J call TRBJ1-4; D is perhaps TRBD1 (6 bases). This CDR3 is 12 amino acids long. Trimming pared 7 bases from V and 8 bases from J, leaving 14 bases between. The germline gives CDR1 SQVTM, CDR2 ANQGSEA. CDR3 nucleotide sequence: TGCAGCGGGATGGGGGGGGCAGAAAAACTGTTTTTT. This sequence encodes CSGMGGAEKLFF.

The V and J genes are TRBV29-1 and TRBJ2-4, with 9 bases identical to TRBD2. The junction had 3 bases not matched to a gene; V was cut back by 2 bases and J by 7 bases. The germline V gene encodes CDR1 SQVTM and CDR2 ANQGSEA. The CDR3 sequence is 13 residues long. The CDR3 nucleotides read TGCAGCGTTGAACTAGCGGGACGCAACATTCAGTACTTC. It encodes CSVELAGRNIQYF. Filled out from reference TRBV29-1 and TRBJ2-4, the complete variable domain reads SAVISQKPSRDICQRGTSLTIQCQVDSQVTMMFWYRQQPGQSLTLIATANQGSEATYESGFVIDKFPISRPNLTFSTLTVSNMSPEDSSIYLCSVELAGRNIQYFGAGTRLSVL.

The chain uses TRBV7-9 and TRBJ2-7; no reliable D call. From germline, CDR1 is SEHNR and CDR2 FQNEAQ (reference sequence). V was shortened by 5 bases and J by 6 bases, with 14 bases between the two germline ends. CDR3 length equals 13 residues. CDR3: CASSDNHRAEQYF. CDR3 DNA sequence: TGTGCCAGCAGCGACAACCATAGGGCCGAGCAGTACTTC.

In this sample, this clone turned up once. The rearrangement joins TRBV5-6 to TRBJ2-1, with 15 bases lining up with TRBD2. Germline CDR1 and CDR2: SGHDT and YYEEEE. V was pared by 3 bases and J by 3 bases, with 7 bases of the junction left unmatched. This CDR3 comprises 18 residues. The CDR3 loop reads CASSSGLAGGGNYNEQFF. DNA for the CDR3: TGTGCCAGCAGCTCGGGACTAGCGGGAGGTGGTAACTACAATGAGCAGTTCTTC.

The J gene is TRBJ2-1, the V gene TRBV19, with TRBD2 identical over 7 bases. The CDR3 spans 16 residues. CDR1 LNHDA and CDR2 SQIVND come from the germline V gene (reference sequence). The V and J ends lost 7 bases and 4 bases, in that order; junction bases with no gene match: 13. The CDR3 DNA follows: TGTGCCAGTAACCCGGGGGGTAGCGGAGCTTACAATGAGCAGTTCTTC. Amino acids: CASNPGGSGAYNEQFF.

J is TRBJ2-5 and V is TRBV5-6, with a weak D call TRBD1 (6 bases). The tail of the sequence fits TRBJ2-7 better, so the J call may be wrong. CDR3 length equals 17 residues. The germline gives CDR1 SGHDT, CDR2 YYEEEE. This CDR3 is CASSFLGAPKGTYEQYF. DNA for the CDR3: TGTGCCAGCAGCTTTTTGGGGGCCCCAAAGGGGACCTACGAGCAGTACTTC.

The V and J genes are TRBV2 and TRBJ1-5; no clear D gene. The CDR3 consists of 14 residues. Trimming took 7 bases from V and 4 from J, leaving 14 bases between them. Per the germline V gene, CDR1 is SNHLY and CDR2 is FYNNEI. The CDR3 nucleotides are TGTGCCAGCATTGACAAAACCGTTAATCAGCCCCAGCATTTT. Protein: CASIDKTVNQPQHF.

The V and J genes are TRBV19 and TRBJ2-7, with D perhaps given as TRBD1 or TRBD2 (6 bases each). V lost 3 bases, J lost 3 bases, and 18 bases lay in between. Germline CDR1 and CDR2: LNHDA and SQIVND (reference sequence). CDR3 length equals 16 residues. The CDR3, as DNA: TGTGCCAGTAGTATTGAGGCTTCGGGGGCCCACTACGAGCAGTACTTC. Translation: CASSIEASGAHYEQYF.

The V gene is TRBV5-1, the J gene TRBJ2-7, with D perhaps matching TRBD2 (5 bases). V lost 4 bases, J lost 6 bases, and 20 bases lay in between. Germline V gene data show CDR1 as SGHRS and CDR2 as YFSETQ. The CDR3 is 15 amino acids. The CDR3 is CASSPEVSGLREQYF. The DNA for the CDR3 is TGCGCCAGCAGCCCGGAGGTTTCAGGTTTACGCGAGCAGTACTTC.

The genes are TRBV6-5 and TRBJ2-3, with a weak D call TRBD2 (6 bases). The CDR3 contains 14 residues. Deletions cut 1 base from V and 9 bases from J, with 14 bases between. Looked up from germline, CDR1 is MNHEY and CDR2 is SVGAGI. In DNA form, the CDR3 reads TGTGCCAGCAGTTACTGGCGGGACTCCCGAACGCAGTATTTT. It translates to CASSYWRDSRTQYF.

With respect to this clone: Sequence at one end of the junction differs from germline and may be a read error. This chain uses TRBV4-2 with TRBJ1-1; D is unresolved. Per the germline V gene, CDR1 is LGHNA and CDR2 is YNFKEQ. This CDR3 comprises 14 residues. CDR3 DNA: TGTGCCAGCAGCGAAGAAGTGGGCAACACTGAAGCTTTCTTT. As protein: CASSEEVGNTEAFF.

The rearrangement links TRBV6-1 to TRBJ1-5; no clear D gene. The length of the CDR3 is 14 residues. V was cut by 2 bases and J by 6 bases, with 11 bases left in between. The germline V gene has CDR1 MNHNS and CDR2 SASEGT. CDR3 sequence: CASSESHPSQPQHF. As DNA, the CDR3 is TGTGCCAGCAGTGAATCACATCCGTCTCAGCCCCAGCATTTT.

The chain links TRBV1 to TRBJ2-4; TRBD2, the D gene given by the table, was not confirmed from the DNA. TRBV1 is a pseudogene. The CDR3 consists of 17 residues. In DNA, the CDR3 is TGCACCAGCAGCCAAGAGCGGGCAAGGCGAGCCAAAAACATTCAGTACTTC. As protein: CTSSQERARRAKNIQYF.